This record looks at one T cell receptor (beta chain) sequence and its context. Its matching antigen is unknown. TCRdb keeps only in-frame clones here, not all; method: immunoSEQ multiplex PCR. The sample yields 45,000 to 55,000 clones, 75% to 95% seen once. Trimming stripped 0 bases from V and 6 bases from J, with 15 bases between. The CDR3 has 15 residues. Germline V gives CDR1 SGHNT, CDR2 YYREEE (reference sequence). The data were obtained in a study of graft-versus-host responses after intestinal transplantation. Study-wide points: The presence of high graft-versus-host to host-versus-graft clonal ratios in allografts characterized patients with graft-donor T cell macrochimerism.

The clonotype comes from a human patient who received an intestinal transplant, so some T cells may come from the graft donor. The rearrangement uses TRBV5-4 and TRBJ1-2; a possible D gene is TRBD1 (5 bases). Sequences were derived from PBMCs, sampled roughly 660 days after intestinal transplant. The CDR3 DNA follows: TGTGCCAGCAGCTTGGTGATGGCAGGGATGGATGGCTACACCTTC. Translation gives CASSLVMAGMDGYTF. Looking up the rest from reference TRBV5-4 and TRBJ1-2 gives the full variable domain: ETGVTQSPTHLIKTRGQQVTLRCSSQSGHNTVSWYQQALGQGPQFIFQYYREEENGRGNFPPRFSGLQFPNYSSELNVNALELDDSALYLCASSLVMAGMDGYTFGSGTRLTVV.